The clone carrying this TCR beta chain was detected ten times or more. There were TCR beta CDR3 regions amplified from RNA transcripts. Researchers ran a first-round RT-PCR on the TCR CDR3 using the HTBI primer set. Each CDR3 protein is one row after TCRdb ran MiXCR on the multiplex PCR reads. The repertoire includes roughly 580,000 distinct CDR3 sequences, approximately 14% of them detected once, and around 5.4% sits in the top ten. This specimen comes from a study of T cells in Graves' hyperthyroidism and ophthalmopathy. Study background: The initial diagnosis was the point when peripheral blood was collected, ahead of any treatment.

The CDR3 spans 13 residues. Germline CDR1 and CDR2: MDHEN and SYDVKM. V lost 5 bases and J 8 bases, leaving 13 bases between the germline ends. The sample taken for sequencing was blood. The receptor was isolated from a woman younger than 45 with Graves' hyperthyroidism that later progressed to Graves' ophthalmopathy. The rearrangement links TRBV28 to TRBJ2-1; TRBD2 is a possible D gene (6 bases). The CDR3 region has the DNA TGTGCCAGCAGTCCGGGCGGGGTCGATGAGCAGTTCTTC. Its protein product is CASSPGGVDEQFF.